One and the same sample provided the 11 T cell receptor beta chains below, sequenced in a study of T cells in narcolepsy. TCRdb's table, derived via immunoSEQ multiplex PCR, lists solely in-frame clones and lacks some. This table has around 30,000 clones, approximately 83% appearing once. The sequenced sample was CD45RA- memory CD4+ T cells from PBMCs. These receptors all come from a human donor with narcolepsy.

This clone was observed a single time. This rearrangement joins TRBV11-2 to TRBJ2-1; no definite D call. The CDR3 loop spans 14 amino acids. V was trimmed by 1 base and J by 1 base, leaving 5 bases between them. The germline CDR1 and CDR2 sequences are SGHAT and FQNNGV. CDR3 DNA sequence: TGTGCCAGCAGCTTAGGAGTTTCCTACAATGAGCAGTTCTTC. Translated: CASSLGVSYNEQFF.

The gene calls are TRBV5-6 and TRBJ1-2; D may be TRBD1 (5 bases). Germline V CDR1 and CDR2: SGHDT, YYEEEE. Trimming pared 4 bases from V and 4 bases from J, leaving 14 bases between. This CDR3 contains 14 residues. CDR3 sequence reads: CASSDRTGIYGYTF. The DNA for the CDR3 is TGTGCCAGCAGCGACCGAACAGGAATCTATGGCTACACCTTC.

The V and J genes are TRBV6-5 and TRBJ1-1; D not resolved. The CDR3 is 15 residues long. CDR1 MNHEY and CDR2 SVGAGI come from the germline V gene. Trimming shortened V by 2 bases and J by 3 bases, and 13 bases separated the two germline ends. The CDR3 DNA reads TGTGCCAGCAGTTACATTGGGTCTTCGGACACTGAAGCTTTCTTT. Translating it yields CASSYIGSSDTEAFF.

V gene TRBV11-3 combines with J gene TRBJ2-1; 13 bases are shared with TRBD2. Per the germline V gene, CDR1 is SGHNT and CDR2 is YENEEA. With 5 bases clipped from V and 6 bases from J, the junction kept 10 bases outside the gene matches. The CDR3 length is 17 residues. The CDR3 spells CASSPTPLAGGRNEQFF. Here the CDR3 DNA reads TGTGCCAGCAGCCCGACCCCACTAGCGGGGGGGCGCAATGAGCAGTTCTTC.

This chain connects TRBV2 to TRBJ1-2; D is ambiguous. The CDR3 runs to 13 residues. V was shortened by 2 bases and J by 4 bases, with 8 bases between the two germline ends. The germline gives CDR1 SNHLY, CDR2 FYNNEI. The CDR3 spells CASSEKVLYGYTF. The CDR3 coding sequence is TGTGCCAGCAGTGAAAAGGTTCTCTATGGCTACACCTTC.

The J gene is TRBJ1-2, the V gene TRBV19, with D unclear. Deletions cut 6 bases from V and 8 bases from J, with 34 bases between. Looked up from germline, CDR1 is LNHDA and CDR2 is SQIVND (reference sequence). The CDR3 is made up of 19 amino acids. CDR3: CASSHRGGRAKSPYGGYTF. CDR3 nucleotides: TGTGCCAGTAGCCACCGGGGAGGTCGGGCCAAAAGCCCCTATGGGGGCTACACCTTC.

The genes are TRBV14 and TRBJ2-1; no definite D call. CDR3 length: 13 amino acids. The V gene lost 2 bases and the J gene lost 6 bases, with 8 bases spanning the gap. CDR1 SGHDN and CDR2 FVKESK come from the germline V gene. For the CDR3, the DNA is TGTGCCAGCAGCCAACGAACCGGCAATGAGCAGTTCTTC. Its protein is CASSQRTGNEQFF. Full variable domain (outside the CDR3, taken from reference TRBV14 and TRBJ2-1): EAGVTQFPSHSVIEKGQTVTLRCDPISGHDNLYWYRRVMGKEIKFLLHFVKESKQDESGMPNNRFLAERTGGTYSTLKVQPAELEDSGVYFCASSQRTGNEQFFGPGTRLTVL.

CDR3 loop: CASSLTGGLSGNTIYF. The CDR3 nucleotides read TGTGCCAGCAGCTTGACAGGGGGACTCTCTGGAAACACCATATATTTT. The chain recombines TRBV11-2 with TRBJ1-3; TRBD1 matches 9 bases. Germline loops: CDR1 SGHAT, CDR2 FQNNGV. CDR3 size: 16 residues. The V gene end was trimmed by 3 bases and the J gene end by 0 bases; junction bases not matched to a gene: 3.

This rearrangement joins TRBV4-3 to TRBJ2-2; either TRBD1 or TRBD2 may supply D (5 bases each). Germline CDR1 is LGHNA and CDR2 is YSLEER. The V end was cut by 0 bases, the J end by 6 bases, with 17 bases between. CDR3 length: 17 amino acids. The CDR3: CASSQELVRVGAGELFF. CDR3 sequence (DNA): TGCGCCAGCAGCCAAGAGCTAGTCAGGGTGGGAGCCGGGGAGCTGTTTTTT.

CDR3: CASSNSGGRTDTQYF. The CDR3 DNA reads TGTGCCAGCAGCAACAGCGGGGGGCGCACAGATACGCAGTATTTT. The genes are TRBV7-2 and TRBJ2-3; TRBD2 matches 9 bases. Germline CDR1 reads SGHTA; CDR2 reads FQGNSA. The V gene end was trimmed by 5 bases and the J gene end by 1 base; junction bases not matched to a gene: 4. The CDR3 sequence is 15 residues long.

The V call is TRBV6-6, the J call TRBJ1-2; the D gene is possibly TRBD1 (5 bases). Germline V CDR1 and CDR2: MNHNY, SVGAGI (reference sequence). Deletions cut 0 bases from V and 8 bases from J, with 19 bases between. CDR3 size: 16 residues. CDR3 DNA sequence: TGTGCCAGCAGTTACTCCAATATGGAGGGGCCCCCGGGCTACACCTTC. It encodes CASSYSNMEGPPGYTF.